This TCR beta chain is drawn from a study of blood T cell repertoires in COVID-19. Across the whole study: Some COVID-19 samples were acute and others convalescent; all came from the United States, Italy and Spain.

Germline loops: CDR1 SGHRS, CDR2 YFSETQ. V gave up 3 bases and J gave up 5 bases; unmatched junction bases: 11. The CDR3 length is 16 residues. Original methodology: Scientists estimated how many nucleated cells there were by amplifying reference gene primers. Clones were read by immunoSEQ multiplex PCR, and TCRdb kept only the in-frame ones, dropping some. That table furnishes V, J and clone size, whereas the DNA furnished D and trimming. Of some 61,000 clones listed, about nine tenths are singletons. V and J are TRBV5-1 and TRBJ2-1; TRBD2 aligns across 7 bases. Sequences were obtained from peripheral blood. The sequence was obtained from a man younger than 45 with acute or convalescent COVID-19. This CDR3 is CASSSSPQRDNNEQFF. The CDR3 bases are TGCGCCAGCAGCTCAAGTCCCCAGCGGGATAACAATGAGCAGTTCTTC.